A selection of T cell receptor beta chains follows, all from one sample in a study of T-cell reconstitution after alpha-beta-depleted transplantation in children. TCRdb re-called the PCR reads through MiXCR, storing one row per CDR3 protein. The data show around 490,000 distinct CDR3 sequences, about an eighth seen once. The sample consisted of PBMCs, mostly from graft donor cells, taken 180 days after TCRalphabeta/CD19-depleted stem cell transplant. The receptors derive from a female patient between 2 and 15 years old who had a stem cell transplant for aplastic anemia, so the T cells may come from the graft donor. Each CDR3 is given with its conserved first and last residue. A D gene is named only where the DNA matches it firmly. Not all rows give a size; the values are once, few, many and, for expanded clones, a class.

CDR3 length: 11
clone size: .
D gene: .
V gene: TRBV20-1
J gene: TRBJ1-2
CDR3 protein: CSGTGSYGYTF
CDR3 DNA: TGCAGTGGAACAGGGTCCTATGGCTACACCTTC

CDR3 length: 16
clone size: few
D gene: TRBD1
V gene: TRBV27
J gene: TRBJ2-7
CDR3 protein: CASSTALTGGLYEQYF
CDR3 DNA: TGTGCCAGCAGTACCGCCCTAACAGGGGGCTTGTACGAGCAGTACTTC

CDR3 length: 17
clone size: few
D gene: TRBD2
V gene: TRBV12-3/TRBV12-4
J gene: TRBJ2-1
CDR3 protein: CASIPGLAGGQYNEQFF
CDR3 DNA: TGTGCCAGCATCCCGGGACTAGCGGGAGGGCAATACAATGAGCAGTTCTTC

CDR3 length: 15
clone size: few
D gene: .
V gene: TRBV15
J gene: TRBJ1-2
CDR3 protein: CATSRVSDSNRGYTF
CDR3 DNA: TGTGCCACCAGCAGAGTAAGTGACAGCAACCGAGGCTACACCTTC

CDR3 length: 16
clone size: .
D gene: TRBD1
V gene: TRBV7-9
J gene: TRBJ2-3
CDR3 protein: CASSLVGTGLTDTQYF
CDR3 DNA: TGTGCCAGCAGCTTAGTGGGGACAGGGCTCACAGATACGCAGTATTTT

CDR3 length: 16
clone size: few
D gene: TRBD1
V gene: TRBV6-5
J gene: TRBJ1-4
CDR3 protein: CASSYSNRGRGEKLFF
CDR3 DNA: TGTGCCAGCAGTTACTCCAACAGGGGGCGAGGTGAAAAACTGTTTTTT

CDR3 length: 14
clone size: .
D gene: .
V gene: TRBV5-1
J gene: TRBJ2-1
CDR3 protein: CASSLVLGPNEQFF
CDR3 DNA: TGCGCCAGCAGCTTGGTTTTGGGGCCGAATGAGCAGTTCTTC

CDR3 length: 16
clone size: few
D gene: TRBD2
V gene: TRBV29-1
J gene: TRBJ2-3
CDR3 protein: CSVVPTSAPNTDTQYF
CDR3 DNA: TGCAGCGTTGTTCCCACTAGCGCCCCGAACACAGATACGCAGTATTTT

CDR3 length: 13
clone size: few
D gene: .
V gene: TRBV29-1
J gene: TRBJ2-7
CDR3 protein: CSVTPAGYYEQYF
CDR3 DNA: TGCAGCGTAACCCCGGCAGGTTACTACGAGCAGTACTTC

CDR3 length: 17
clone size: .
D gene: .
V gene: TRBV7-2
J gene: TRBJ1-3
CDR3 protein: CASSLARGRSSGNTIYF
CDR3 DNA: TGTGCCAGCAGCTTAGCCCGCGGACGGAGCTCTGGAAACACCATATATTTT

CDR3 length: 13
clone size: few
D gene: TRBD2
V gene: TRBV20-1
J gene: TRBJ2-1
CDR3 protein: CSAQREAYNEQFF
CDR3 DNA: TGCAGTGCTCAGCGGGAGGCTTACAATGAGCAGTTCTTC

CDR3 length: 16
clone size: .
D gene: TRBD1
V gene: TRBV24-1
J gene: TRBJ2-1
CDR3 protein: CATSDWDSPSYNEQFF
CDR3 DNA: TGTGCCACCAGTGATTGGGACAGTCCCTCCTACAATGAGCAGTTCTTC

CDR3 length: 12
clone size: .
D gene: .
V gene: TRBV7-9
J gene: TRBJ1-2
CDR3 protein: CASSSTPQGYTF
CDR3 DNA: TGTGCCAGCAGCTCGACCCCACAGGGCTACACCTTC

CDR3 length: 15
clone size: many
D gene: .
V gene: TRBV5-1
J gene: TRBJ2-2
CDR3 protein: CASSFRIDNTGELFF
CDR3 DNA: TGCGCCAGCAGCTTCAGGATCGATAACACCGGGGAGCTGTTTTTT

CDR3 length: 16
clone size: few
D gene: .
V gene: TRBV6-5
J gene: TRBJ2-3
CDR3 protein: CASSYSSGYLTDTQYF
CDR3 DNA: TGTGCCAGCAGTTACTCGAGTGGCTACCTCACAGATACGCAGTATTTT

CDR3 length: 14
clone size: few
D gene: TRBD2
V gene: TRBV2
J gene: TRBJ2-1
CDR3 protein: CASSDPSGRGEQFF
CDR3 DNA: TGTGCCAGCAGTGATCCTAGCGGGAGGGGTGAGCAGTTCTTC

CDR3 length: 15
clone size: .
D gene: .
V gene: TRBV10-3
J gene: TRBJ2-1
CDR3 protein: CAISDDPSSYNEQFF
CDR3 DNA: TGTGCCATCAGTGACGACCCGAGCTCCTACAATGAGCAGTTCTTC

CDR3 length: 15
clone size: .
D gene: TRBD1
V gene: TRBV5-1
J gene: TRBJ2-1
CDR3 protein: CASRIRDRGWDEQFF
CDR3 DNA: TGCGCCAGCAGAATCCGGGACAGGGGCTGGGATGAGCAGTTCTTC

CDR3 length: 13
clone size: few
D gene: TRBD1
V gene: TRBV20-1
J gene: TRBJ2-1
CDR3 protein: CSGRDSLFNEQFF
CDR3 DNA: TGCAGTGGCCGGGACAGCCTTTTCAATGAGCAGTTCTTC

CDR3 length: 10
clone size: few
D gene: .
V gene: TRBV20-1
J gene: TRBJ2-5
CDR3 protein: CSVDGETQYF
CDR3 DNA: TGCAGTGTTGACGGAGAGACCCAGTACTTC

CDR3 length: 16
clone size: few
D gene: TRBD2
V gene: TRBV18
J gene: TRBJ2-5
CDR3 protein: CASSRKRDTLQETQYF
CDR3 DNA: TGTGCCAGCTCACGGAAGCGGGATACCCTACAAGAGACCCAGTACTTC

CDR3 length: 15
clone size: .
D gene: TRBD2
V gene: TRBV11-3
J gene: TRBJ2-1
CDR3 protein: CASSMTSGKFHEQFF
CDR3 DNA: TGTGCCAGCAGCATGACTAGCGGGAAGTTTCATGAGCAGTTCTTC

CDR3 length: 18
clone size: few
D gene: .
V gene: TRBV11-2
J gene: TRBJ2-2
CDR3 protein: CASSLRRGQIANTGELFF
CDR3 DNA: TGTGCCAGCAGCTTACGGAGGGGGCAGATCGCGAACACCGGGGAGCTGTTTTTT

CDR3 length: 12
clone size: .
D gene: .
V gene: TRBV20-1
J gene: TRBJ1-4
CDR3 protein: CSAELLGEKLFF
CDR3 DNA: TGCAGTGCTGAGCTTTTAGGAGAAAAACTGTTTTTT

CDR3 length: 11
clone size: few
D gene: .
V gene: TRBV11-2
J gene: TRBJ2-4
CDR3 protein: CASRGGGIQYF
CDR3 DNA: TGTGCCAGTAGGGGGGGAGGCATTCAGTACTTC

CDR3 length: 16
clone size: many
D gene: TRBD1
V gene: TRBV7-6
J gene: TRBJ2-3
CDR3 protein: CASSRDRGQGTDTQYF
CDR3 DNA: TGTGCCAGCAGCCGGGACAGGGGGCAAGGGACAGATACGCAGTATTTT

CDR3 length: 19
clone size: .
D gene: .
V gene: TRBV12-3/TRBV12-4
J gene: TRBJ1-2
CDR3 protein: CASSSQWGRANSSNYGYTF
CDR3 DNA: TGTGCCAGCAGTTCCCAGTGGGGCAGGGCCAACAGCTCCAACTATGGCTACACCTTC

CDR3 length: 14
clone size: .
D gene: TRBD2
V gene: TRBV6-1
J gene: TRBJ2-5
CDR3 protein: CASSPLAGGETQYF
CDR3 DNA: TGTGCCAGCAGTCCGCTAGCGGGAGGGGAGACCCAGTACTTC